This T cell receptor beta chain was identified during a study of T cell responses to AZD1222 COVID-19 vaccine. The germline CDR1 and CDR2 sequences are SNHLY and FYNNEI. V lost 6 bases, J lost 2 bases, and 10 bases lay in between. The length of the CDR3 is 14 residues. The assay was immunoSEQ multiplex PCR, and TCRdb's table has in-frame clones only and misses some. Among over 90,000 clones listed, around nine tenths were seen once. The sequencing here drew on peripheral blood, taken 28 days after the second AZD1222 dose. The rearrangement links TRBV2 to TRBJ1-4, with D maybe TRBD1 (5 bases). This receptor was taken from an adult who received the AZD1222 COVID-19 vaccine. As DNA, the CDR3 is TGTGCCAGCAGGATGACAGCTACTAATGAAAAACTGTTTTTT. Its protein is CASRMTATNEKLFF.